This T cell receptor (beta chain) comes out of a study of T cell responses to AZD1222 COVID-19 vaccine. Study summary: The study pooled second doses at about 4 or about 12 weeks.

Sequenced by immunoSEQ multiplex PCR; TCRdb stores in-frame clones only, minus some. The sample holds some 130,000 clones, 93% seen once. J gave up 0 bases and V 5 bases, and 8 bases lay outside the gene matches. From germline, CDR1 is SGDLS and CDR2 YYNGEE. The CDR3 has 17 amino acids. Study outcomes and limitations: There were mostly white British donors and more females than males, and clonal diversity was possibly underestimated. Spike-specific TCR repertoires showed rising breadth and depth after two AZD1222 doses. The peak T cell response came first, and repertoires were sampled only after it.

A word on this clone: Its antigen is undetermined.

The chain recombines TRBV9 with TRBJ1-4, with 9 bases matching TRBD1. The specimen was peripheral blood, collected on day 0 of AZD1222 vaccination. The receptor was derived from an adult in good health. In DNA, the CDR3 is TGTGCCAGCAGTTTTGGGACAGGGAGAGCAACTAATGAAAAACTGTTTTTT. Amino acid sequence: CASSFGTGRATNEKLFF.